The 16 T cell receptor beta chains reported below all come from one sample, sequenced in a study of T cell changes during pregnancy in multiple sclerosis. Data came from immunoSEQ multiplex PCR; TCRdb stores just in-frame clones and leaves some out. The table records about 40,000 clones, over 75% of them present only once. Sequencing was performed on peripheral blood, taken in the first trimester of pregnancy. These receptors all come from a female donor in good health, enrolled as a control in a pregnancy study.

The chain's CDR3 is CASSLVMGQVRTEAFF. DNA of the CDR3: TGTGCCAGCAGCTTAGTTATGGGACAGGTTCGCACTGAAGCTTTCTTT. This sequence joins TRBV11-2 and TRBJ1-1, with TRBD1 matching 8 bases. Germline CDR1 is SGHAT and CDR2 is FQNNGV. CDR3 size: 16 residues. Trimming at V came to 1 base and at J to 4 bases, leaving 8 bases not matched to a gene.

The CDR3 DNA reads as TGTGCCATCAGTGAGTCTCAGGGGGGTTCCTCTAGCACAGATACGCAGTATTTT. This translates into CAISESQGGSSSTDTQYF. The chain uses TRBV10-3 and TRBJ2-3; tentative D call: TRBD1 (7 bases). The germline V gene encodes CDR1 ENHRY and CDR2 SYGVKD. This CDR3 region has 18 residues. V was clipped by 0 bases and J by 0 bases, with 16 bases between them.

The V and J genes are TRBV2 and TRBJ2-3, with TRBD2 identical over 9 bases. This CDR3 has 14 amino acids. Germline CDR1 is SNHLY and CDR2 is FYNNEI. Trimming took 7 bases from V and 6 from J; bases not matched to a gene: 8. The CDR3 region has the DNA TGTGCCAGCATGAAAGCGGGAGGTGGGGATACGCAGTATTTT. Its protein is CASMKAGGGDTQYF.

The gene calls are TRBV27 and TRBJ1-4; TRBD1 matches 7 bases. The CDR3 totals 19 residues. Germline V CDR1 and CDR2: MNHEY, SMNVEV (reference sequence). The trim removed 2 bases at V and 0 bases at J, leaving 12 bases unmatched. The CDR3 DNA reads TGTGCCAGCAGTTTACGAGCCTTGGACAGGTCGGCAACTAATGAAAAACTGTTTTTT. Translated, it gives CASSLRALDRSATNEKLFF.

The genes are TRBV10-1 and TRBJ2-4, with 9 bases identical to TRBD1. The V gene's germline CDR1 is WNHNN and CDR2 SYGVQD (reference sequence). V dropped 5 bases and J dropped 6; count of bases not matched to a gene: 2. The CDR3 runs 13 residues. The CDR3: CASSLDRGNIQYF. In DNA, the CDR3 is TGCGCCAGCAGTCTGGACAGGGGAAACATTCAGTACTTC.

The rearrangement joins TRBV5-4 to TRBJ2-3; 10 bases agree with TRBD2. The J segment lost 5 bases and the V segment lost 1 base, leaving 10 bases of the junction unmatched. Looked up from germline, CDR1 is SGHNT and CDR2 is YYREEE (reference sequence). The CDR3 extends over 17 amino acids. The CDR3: CASSLFPWLAGEDTQYF. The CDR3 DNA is TGTGCCAGCAGCTTGTTCCCTTGGCTAGCGGGAGAAGATACGCAGTATTTT.

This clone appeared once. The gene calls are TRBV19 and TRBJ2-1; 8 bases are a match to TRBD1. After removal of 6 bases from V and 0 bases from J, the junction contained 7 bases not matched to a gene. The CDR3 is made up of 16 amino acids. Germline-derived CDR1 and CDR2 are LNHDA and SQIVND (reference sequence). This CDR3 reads CASSLTGASSYNEQFF. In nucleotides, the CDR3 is TGTGCCAGTAGCCTGACAGGGGCTAGCTCCTACAATGAGCAGTTCTTC.

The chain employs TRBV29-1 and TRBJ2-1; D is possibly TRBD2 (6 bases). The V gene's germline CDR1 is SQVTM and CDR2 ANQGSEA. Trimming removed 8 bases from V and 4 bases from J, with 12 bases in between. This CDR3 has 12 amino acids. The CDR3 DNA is TGCAGCACACGCGGGAAGTACAATGAGCAGTTCTTC. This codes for CSTRGKYNEQFF.

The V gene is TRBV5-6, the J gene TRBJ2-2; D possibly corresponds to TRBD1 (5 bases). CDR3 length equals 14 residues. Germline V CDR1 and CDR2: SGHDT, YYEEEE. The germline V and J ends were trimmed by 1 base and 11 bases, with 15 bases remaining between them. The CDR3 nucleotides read TGTGCCAGCAGCTTGAATTATGGGGCCCCCGAGCTGTTTTTT. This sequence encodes CASSLNYGAPELFF.

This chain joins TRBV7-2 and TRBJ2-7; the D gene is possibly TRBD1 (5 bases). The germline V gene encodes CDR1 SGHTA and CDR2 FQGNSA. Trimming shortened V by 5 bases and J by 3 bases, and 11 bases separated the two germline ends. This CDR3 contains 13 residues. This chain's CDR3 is CASSQNQGYEQYF. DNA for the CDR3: TGTGCCAGCAGCCAGAATCAGGGCTACGAGCAGTACTTC.

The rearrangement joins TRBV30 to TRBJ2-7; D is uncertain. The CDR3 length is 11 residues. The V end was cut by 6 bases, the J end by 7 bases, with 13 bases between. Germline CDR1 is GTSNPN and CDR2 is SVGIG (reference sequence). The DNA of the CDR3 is TGTGCCTGCGCGGCTCCGAGGGAGCAGTACTTC. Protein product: CACAAPREQYF.

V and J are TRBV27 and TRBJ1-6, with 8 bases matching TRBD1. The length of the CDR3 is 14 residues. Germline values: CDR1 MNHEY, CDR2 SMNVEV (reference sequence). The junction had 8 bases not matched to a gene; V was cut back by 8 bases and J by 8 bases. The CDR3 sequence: CASAIQGEYSPLHF. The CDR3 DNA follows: TGTGCCAGCGCGATACAGGGGGAATATTCACCCCTCCACTTT.

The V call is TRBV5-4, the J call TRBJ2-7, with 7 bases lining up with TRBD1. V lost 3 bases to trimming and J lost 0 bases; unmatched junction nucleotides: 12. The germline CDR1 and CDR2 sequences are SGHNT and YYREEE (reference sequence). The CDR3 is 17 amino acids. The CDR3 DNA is TGTGCCAGCAGCTCTTCCCGAGGGACAGCTTTCTCCTACGAGCAGTACTTC. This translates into CASSSSRGTAFSYEQYF.

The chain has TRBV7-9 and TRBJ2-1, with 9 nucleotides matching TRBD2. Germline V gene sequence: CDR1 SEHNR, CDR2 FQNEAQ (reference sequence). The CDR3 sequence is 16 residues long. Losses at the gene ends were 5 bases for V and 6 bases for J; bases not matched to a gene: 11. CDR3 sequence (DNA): TGTGCCAGCAGCCCCCGCGGCGGGAGGGCCCTCAATGAGCAGTTCTTC. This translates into CASSPRGGRALNEQFF.

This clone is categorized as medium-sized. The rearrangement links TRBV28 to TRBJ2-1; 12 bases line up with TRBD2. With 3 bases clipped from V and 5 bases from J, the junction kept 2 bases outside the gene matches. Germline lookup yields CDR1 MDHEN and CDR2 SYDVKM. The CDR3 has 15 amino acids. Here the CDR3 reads CASSLLAGGNNEQFF. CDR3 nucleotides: TGTGCCAGCAGTTTGCTAGCGGGGGGGAACAATGAGCAGTTCTTC. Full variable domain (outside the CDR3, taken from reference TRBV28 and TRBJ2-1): DVKVTQSSRYLVKRTGEKVFLECVQDMDHENMFWYRQDPGLGLRLIYFSYDVKMKEKGDIPEGYSVSREKKERFSLILESASTNQTSMYLCASSLLAGGNNEQFFGPGTRLTVL.

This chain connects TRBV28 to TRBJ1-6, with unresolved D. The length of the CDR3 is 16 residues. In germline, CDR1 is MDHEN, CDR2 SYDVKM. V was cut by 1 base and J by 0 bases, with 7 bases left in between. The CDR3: CASSLFASSYNSPLHF. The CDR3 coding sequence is TGTGCCAGCAGTTTATTCGCGAGCTCCTATAATTCACCCCTCCACTTT.